One and the same sample provided the 5 T cell receptor beta chains below, sequenced in a study of blood T cell repertoires in COVID-19. Measured with immunoSEQ multiplex PCR; TCRdb has only the in-frame clones, and not every one. The sample holds 150,000 to 200,000 clones; over 75% are singletons and the top ten take more than 0.75%. The specimen sequenced was PBMCs or T cells enriched from blood (not recorded which). The origin of the receptors is a woman in her late teens or twenties who had recovered from COVID-19.

This chain connects TRBV19 to TRBJ2-6; 9 nucleotides align to TRBD1. The CDR3 has 18 residues. Germline assignment: CDR1 LNHDA and CDR2 SQIVND (reference sequence). Trimming at V came to 6 bases and at J to 0 bases, leaving 9 bases not matched to a gene. The DNA of the CDR3 is TGTGCCAGTAGGCCGGGGACAGGGAAAAGCTCTGGGGCCAACGTCCTGACTTTC. Protein sequence: CASRPGTGKSSGANVLTF. Drawing the rest from reference TRBV19 and TRBJ2-6, the complete variable domain is DGGITQSPKYLFRKEGQNVTLSCEQNLNHDAMYWYRQDPGQGLRLIYYSQIVNDFQKGDIAEGYSVSREKKESFPLTVTSAQKNPTAFYLCASRPGTGKSSGANVLTFGAGSRLTVL.

This chain uses TRBV29-1 with TRBJ2-2; 10 positions match TRBD1. J lost 6 bases, V lost 7 bases, and 5 bases had no gene match. The length of the CDR3 is 13 residues. Germline V gives CDR1 SQVTM, CDR2 ANQGSEA. The CDR3 spells CSAGQGEAGELFF. The CDR3 DNA is TGCAGCGCCGGACAGGGGGAGGCCGGGGAGCTGTTTTTT.

The chain combines TRBV4-2 with TRBJ2-3, with TRBD2 matching 9 bases. The V segment lost 1 base and the J segment 7 bases; nucleotides outside the gene matches: 6. The germline gives CDR1 LGHNA, CDR2 YNFKEQ. The CDR3 length is 15 residues. CDR3 amino acids: CASSQGAGGQNTQYF. Written as DNA, the CDR3 is TGTGCCAGCAGCCAAGGGGCGGGAGGGCAAAATACGCAGTATTTT.

The V gene is TRBV6-4, the J gene TRBJ2-1; 10 bases align to TRBD2. The CDR3 consists of 15 residues. V shed 5 bases and J 2 bases; nucleotides not matched to a gene: 3. CDR1 is MRHNA, CDR2 SNTAGT, per germline. CDR3 in DNA: TGTGCCAGCAGTAAGCGGGAGGGCGCCTACAATGAGCAGTTCTTC. Translating it yields CASSKREGAYNEQFF.

This chain's CDR3 is CASSHWTSSYEQYF. Written as DNA, the CDR3 is TGTGCCAGCAGCCACTGGACTAGCTCCTACGAGCAGTACTTC. The chain recombines TRBV7-2 with TRBJ2-7, with 7 bases matching TRBD2. Trimming took 5 bases from V and 0 from J; bases not matched to a gene: 4. This CDR3 spans 14 amino acids. Germline V gene data show CDR1 as SGHTA and CDR2 as FQGNSA.